A selection of T cell receptor beta chains follows, all from one sample in a study of blood T cell repertoires in COVID-19. Some clones are missing from TCRdb's copy, which holds only in-frame ones; the method was immunoSEQ multiplex PCR. The profile shows fewer than 350,000 clones, approximately 81% of them singletons. What was sequenced was peripheral blood. Receptor source: a woman aged 55-69 years with active or convalescent COVID-19. Each CDR3 is given without its conserved first and last residue.

CDR3 protein	CDR3 length	V gene	J gene
ASSSGVFTDTQY	12	TRBV7-3	TRBJ2-3
ASSPQRLPGQFIEAF	15	TRBV11-2	TRBJ1-1
ASSLGAVNTEAF	12	TRBV7-6	TRBJ1-1
ATTEGGETQY	10	TRBV19	TRBJ2-5
ASSESRGTPYYGYT	14	TRBV6-1	TRBJ1-2
ASSYSGQGRNQPQH	14	TRBV6-6	TRBJ1-5
ASSLRGAGNEQF	12	TRBV13	TRBJ2-1
SARDLSVLH	9	TRBV20-1	TRBJ1-6
ASSPGLATDEQY	12	TRBV18	TRBJ2-7
ASRSLGSGTGARGGYT	16	TRBV25-1	TRBJ1-2
ASSLMITGTQY	11	TRBV12-3/TRBV12-4	TRBJ2-5
ASSALGTGGYGYT	13	TRBV19	TRBJ1-2
ASSSGQGVSYEQY	13	TRBV13	TRBJ2-7
ASGLRRDRDQPQH	13	TRBV12-5	TRBJ1-5